These 21 T cell receptor beta chains were all obtained from the same sample, sequenced in a study of CXCR3-negative and CXCR3-positive naive CD8 T cells. Libraries were UMI-labeled 5' RACE TRB cDNA. For each CDR3 protein, TCRdb gives one entry from its re-call of the 5' RACE reads, without DNA. The table counts 80,000 to 100,000 distinct CDR3 sequences; under 0.95% lies in the top ten. No antigen has been identified for these receptors. General study results and limits: Against CXCR3-negative naive cells, CXCR3-positive naive cells showed more hydrophobic TRB CDR3s.

The specimen was naive CXCR3+ CD8+ T cells from blood. Subset meaning: CD45RO-CCR7+CD27+CD95- naive CD8+ T cells expressing CXCR3 (TNR3+). The receptor source for this set is a human donor in good health. Some clones in this sample may be carry-over from other donors' samples.

The rearrangement links TRBV28 to TRBJ1-5. The CDR3 sequence is 20 residues long. The V gene's germline CDR1 is MDHEN and CDR2 SYDVKM. The CDR3 sequence: CASSLFWSASPNYSNQPQHF.

V usage is TRBV2 and J usage is TRBJ2-1; TCRdb's D gene call, TRBD1, goes unchecked for lack of DNA. In germline, CDR1 is SNHLY, CDR2 FYNNEI. This CDR3 is 14 amino acids long. This CDR3 is CASRDGQGNDEQFF.

The genes are TRBV25-1 and TRBJ2-3; lacking DNA, the TRBD2 call made by TCRdb goes unchecked. In germline, CDR1 is MGHDK, CDR2 SYGVNS. CDR3 length: 17 amino acids. Here the CDR3 reads CASSEGIAGDSTDTQYF.

The genes are TRBV6-5 and TRBJ2-7; the TCRdb call, TRBD2, lacks DNA for checking. Germline CDR1 and CDR2: MNHEY and SVGAGI. The CDR3 sequence is 16 residues long. CDR3 residues: CASSYSTAGSAYEQYF.

The rearrangement joins TRBV12-3 or TRBV12-4 to TRBJ1-2. This CDR3 region has 13 residues. The CDR3 loop is CASSLPGHYGYTF.

The chain employs TRBV7-9 and TRBJ2-1; checking the TCRdb D call of TRBD2 is not possible without DNA. This CDR3 is 17 amino acids long. Germline V gene data show CDR1 as SEHNR and CDR2 as FQNEAQ (reference sequence). The CDR3 reads CASSLELAGGPHNEQFF.

The chain uses TRBV5-4 and TRBJ1-2; TCRdb proposes TRBD1, but this gene call is untestable without DNA. There are 16 residues in the CDR3. Germline values: CDR1 SGHNT, CDR2 YYREEE (reference sequence). The CDR3 here is CASSRPGTGGAYGYTF.

This sequence joins TRBV28 and TRBJ2-1; absent DNA, TCRdb's TRBD1 call cannot be checked. Per the germline V gene, CDR1 is MDHEN and CDR2 is SYDVKM. The length of the CDR3 is 16 residues. The CDR3: CASGPLILGDNNEQFF.

The J gene is TRBJ1-1, the V gene TRBV28. The germline V gene encodes CDR1 MDHEN and CDR2 SYDVKM. CDR3 length equals 15 residues. This CDR3 reads CASSLEKETNTEAFF.

V and J are TRBV4-1 and TRBJ1-1. CDR3 length equals 15 residues. Per germline, CDR1 MGHRA and CDR2 YSYEKL. CDR3 in amino acids: CASSQTGRMNTEAFF.

The V call is TRBV28, the J call TRBJ2-3; the D call of TRBD2 rests on TCRdb alone, since no DNA is present to check it. This CDR3 is 19 amino acids long. Germline V gene sequence: CDR1 MDHEN, CDR2 SYDVKM. The CDR3 loop is CASSHEQLSAGGDTDTQYF.

The chain has TRBV29-1 and TRBJ2-1; TCRdb returns TRBD1, unconfirmable since there is no DNA. Germline CDR1 SQVTM, CDR2 ANQGSEA. The CDR3 loop spans 13 amino acids. The CDR3 reads CSVVSQRSDEQFF.

The V and J genes are TRBV12-3 or TRBV12-4 and TRBJ2-3; lacking DNA, the TRBD1 call made by TCRdb goes unchecked. The CDR3 is 14 residues long. The CDR3 sequence: CASRPGGALDTQYF.

V is TRBV4-2 and J is TRBJ2-7; TCRdb's D call of TRBD1 is untestable without DNA. The CDR3 loop spans 14 amino acids. Germline assignment: CDR1 LGHNA and CDR2 YNFKEQ. The CDR3 loop is CASSPDRTVYEQYF.

This chain joins TRBV6-2 or TRBV6-3 and TRBJ2-4; TCRdb selects TRBD1, and the lack of DNA leaves this call unchecked. The CDR3 is 18 residues long. CDR1 is MNHEY, CDR2 SVGEGT, per germline. The CDR3 sequence: CASSSPLGQGIAKSIQYF.

The rearrangement joins TRBV6-4 to TRBJ2-3; TCRdb's assignment of TRBD2 cannot be checked, as there is no DNA. The CDR3 spans 15 residues. Looked up from germline, CDR1 is MRHNA and CDR2 is SNTAGT. CDR3 region: CASRGLAPSTDTQYF.

The V call is TRBV5-4, the J call TRBJ2-3; the TCRdb D gene call, TRBD1, has no DNA to confirm it. CDR1 is SGHNT, CDR2 YYREEE, per germline (reference sequence). The CDR3 is 15 amino acids. The chain's CDR3 is CASSLASFPPDTQYF.

The V call is TRBV6-5, the J call TRBJ2-3. The CDR3 loop spans 15 amino acids. CDR1 MNHEY and CDR2 SVGAGI come from the germline V gene. CDR3 protein: CASTPTEPSTDTQYF.

This chain joins TRBV28 and TRBJ1-5; TCRdb's D gene call, TRBD1, goes unchecked for lack of DNA. Germline V gene data show CDR1 as MDHEN and CDR2 as SYDVKM. The CDR3 length is 18 residues. CDR3 residues: CASRHDRVFGFINQPQHF.

The rearrangement joins TRBV5-1 to TRBJ1-5; TCRdb calls TRBD1, which cannot be checked without DNA. Germline V gene data show CDR1 as SGHRS and CDR2 as YFSETQ. The CDR3 has 20 amino acids. This CDR3 reads CASSLAELLRTGGRNQPQHF.

The chain is built from TRBV20-1 and TRBJ2-1; the D gene TCRdb calls, TRBD2, cannot be checked with no DNA. CDR1 is DFQATT, CDR2 SNEGSKA, per germline (reference sequence). The CDR3 is 17 amino acids. The CDR3 sequence is CSARGGAGELSYNEQFF.